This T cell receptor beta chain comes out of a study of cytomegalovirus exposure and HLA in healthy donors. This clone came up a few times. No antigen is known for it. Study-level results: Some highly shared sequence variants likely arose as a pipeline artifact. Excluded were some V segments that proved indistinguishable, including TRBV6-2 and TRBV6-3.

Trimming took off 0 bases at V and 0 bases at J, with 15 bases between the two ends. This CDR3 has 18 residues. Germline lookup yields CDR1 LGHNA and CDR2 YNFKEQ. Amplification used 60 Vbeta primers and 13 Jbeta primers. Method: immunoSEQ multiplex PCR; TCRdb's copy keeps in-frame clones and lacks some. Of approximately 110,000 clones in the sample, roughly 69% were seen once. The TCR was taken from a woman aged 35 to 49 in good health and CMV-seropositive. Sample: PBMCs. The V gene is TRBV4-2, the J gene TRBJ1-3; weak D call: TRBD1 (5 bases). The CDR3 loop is CASSQERGRTYSGNTIYF. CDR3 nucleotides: TGTGCCAGCAGCCAAGAAAGGGGCCGGACGTACTCTGGAAACACCATATATTTT.